One and the same sample provided the 20 T cell receptor beta chains below, sequenced in a study of regulatory T cells in long-lasting Graves disease. As to time point: newly diagnosed GD, antithyroid drugs for less than 3 months. The authors made the TCR library using RNA they extracted from PBMCs. Combining iRepertoire HTBI primers with Arm-PCR of CDR3 regions, the authors built TCR beta libraries. TCRdb itself ran the multiplex PCR reads through MiXCR, one entry per CDR3 protein. The sample lists roughly 420,000 distinct CDR3 sequences, about 16% occurring once. These data were also filed under a second study, of T cells in Graves' hyperthyroidism and ophthalmopathy.

Sequencing was performed on peripheral blood mononuclear cells (PBMCs), taken at new diagnosis, from a patient treated with antithyroid drugs. These TCRs come from a woman aged 25-40 years with Graves disease.

This chain joins TRBV10-1 and TRBJ2-3; 8 nucleotides line up with TRBD2. Germline V CDR1 and CDR2: WNHNN, SYGVQD (reference sequence). With V trimmed by 3 bases and J by 0 bases, 8 bases remained unmatched. The CDR3 is 17 amino acids. This chain's CDR3 is CASSEGSLAGSTDTQYF. In DNA form, the CDR3 reads TGCGCCAGCAGTGAAGGCTCCCTAGCGGGTAGCACAGATACGCAGTATTTT.

This clonotype was counted ten times or more. The V call is TRBV20-1, the J call TRBJ2-1; TRBD2 aligns across 8 bases. The germline gives CDR1 DFQATT, CDR2 SNEGSKA (reference sequence). V dropped 3 bases and J dropped 6; count of bases not matched to a gene: 19. CDR3 size: 18 residues. This CDR3 reads CSARSVAAVVRGGNEQFF. CDR3 DNA sequence: TGCAGTGCTAGGTCGGTGGCGGCGGTCGTCCGGGGGGGCAATGAGCAGTTCTTC.

This clonotype was recorded at least ten times. CDR3 nucleotide sequence: TGTGCCTGGAGTGGCGGGACTTACAATGAGCAGTTCTTC. Its protein product is CAWSGGTYNEQFF. The rearrangement links TRBV30 to TRBJ2-1; D is possibly TRBD2 (6 bases). Trimming cost V 1 base and J 4 bases, with 8 bases left between them. The CDR3 has 13 amino acids. Germline V gene lookup returns CDR1 GTSNPN and CDR2 SVGIG (reference sequence).

In its sample, this clonotype was seen many times. The V and J genes are TRBV28 and TRBJ1-5; D remains unclear. Germline CDR1 and CDR2: MDHEN and SYDVKM. Trimming took 5 bases from V and 4 from J, leaving 9 bases between them. The CDR3 is made up of 13 amino acids. The CDR3 region is CASSKQYNQPQHF. The DNA for the CDR3 is TGTGCCAGCAGTAAACAATATAATCAGCCCCAGCATTTT. The complete variable domain, with remaining parts taken from reference TRBV28 and TRBJ1-5, reads DVKVTQSSRYLVKRTGEKVFLECVQDMDHENMFWYRQDPGLGLRLIYFSYDVKMKEKGDIPEGYSVSREKKERFSLILESASTNQTSMYLCASSKQYNQPQHFGDGTRLSIL.

This clonotype was seen many times. The rearrangement uses TRBV12-3 or TRBV12-4 and TRBJ1-5; TRBD1 aligns across 9 bases. Germline trimming cut 2 bases from V and 2 bases from J; bases unmatched to any gene: 10. This CDR3 spans 18 amino acids. CDR3 amino acids: CASSLLFRGQGRNQPQHF. CDR3 in DNA: TGTGCCAGCAGTTTATTGTTTCGGGGACAGGGCCGCAATCAGCCCCAGCATTTT.

This clonotype was detected ten times or more. V usage is TRBV2 and J usage is TRBJ2-7; D is possibly TRBD2 (5 bases). V was trimmed by 7 bases and J by 1 base, leaving 17 bases between them. This CDR3 contains 15 residues. Germline values: CDR1 SNHLY, CDR2 FYNNEI. The chain's CDR3 is CASILKGDGSYEQYF. In DNA form, the CDR3 reads TGTGCCAGCATCCTTAAGGGAGATGGGTCCTACGAGCAGTACTTC.

There are many counts of this clonotype. The V gene is TRBV12-3 or TRBV12-4, the J gene TRBJ2-3; D is unresolved. Trimming pared 7 bases from V and 2 bases from J, leaving 13 bases between. The CDR3 is 14 amino acids. The CDR3 loop is CASILRLNTDTQYF. The CDR3 coding sequence is TGTGCCAGCATCCTGAGGCTTAACACAGATACGCAGTATTTT.

The sample holds many counts of this clonotype. The rearrangement uses TRBV20-1 and TRBJ1-6; 7 positions match TRBD1. CDR1 DFQATT and CDR2 SNEGSKA come from the germline V gene (reference sequence). V lost 0 bases and J lost 7; bases outside the gene matches: 6. The CDR3 spans 15 residues. The CDR3 is CSARDLVDRNSPLHF. DNA for the CDR3: TGCAGTGCTAGAGATTTGGTGGACAGGAATTCACCCCTCCACTTT.

This clonotype was seen a few times. The chain employs TRBV6-1 and TRBJ2-7; D is undetermined. The CDR3 contains 13 residues. V lost 5 bases to trimming and J lost 6 bases, with 14 bases between them. Germline CDR1 is MNHNS and CDR2 is SASEGT. For the CDR3, the DNA is TGTGCCAGCAGTCCCGATAGCTGGGTCGAGCAGTACTTC. Residues: CASSPDSWVEQYF.

V is TRBV7-9 and J is TRBJ2-1; TRBD2 aligns across 8 bases. This CDR3 region has 14 residues. Unmatched junction bases numbered 7, after V lost 4 bases and J lost 8 bases. Germline values: CDR1 SEHNR, CDR2 FQNEAQ (reference sequence). The CDR3 reads CASSSLAAPYEQFF. Here the CDR3 DNA reads TGTGCCAGCAGCTCACTAGCGGCTCCGTATGAGCAGTTCTTC.

The chain recombines TRBV7-9 with TRBJ2-1, with TRBD2 matching over 11 bases. The ends lost 6 bases at V and 4 bases at J; junction bases unmatched: 5. Germline CDR1 is SEHNR and CDR2 is FQNEAQ (reference sequence). The CDR3 length is 15 residues. The CDR3 protein is CASRKLAGEYNEQFF. CDR3 nucleotide sequence: TGTGCCAGCAGAAAACTAGCGGGAGAATACAATGAGCAGTTCTTC.

In its sample, this clonotype was seen many times. This chain uses TRBV11-2 with TRBJ1-6; TRBD1 might be the D (5 bases). This CDR3 has 22 residues. Germline CDR1 is SGHAT and CDR2 is FQNNGV. Deletions cut 5 bases from V and 0 bases from J, with 29 bases between. The CDR3, as DNA: TGTGCCAGCAGCGACGGACACGGTTTTGTTCACACCGGAGTCTCCTATAATTCACCCCTCCACTTT. It is translated as CASSDGHGFVHTGVSYNSPLHF.

There are many counts of this clonotype. The rearrangement links TRBV7-8 to TRBJ2-7; 9 nucleotides line up with TRBD2. Germline CDR1 SGHVS, CDR2 FQNEAQ. The junction had 6 bases not matched to a gene; V was cut back by 4 bases and J by 2 bases. CDR3 length: 15 amino acids. The CDR3 sequence: CASSSRASGTYEQYF. In DNA form, the CDR3 reads TGTGCCAGCAGCTCACGGGCTAGCGGGACCTACGAGCAGTACTTC. Looking up the rest from reference TRBV7-8 and TRBJ2-7 gives the full variable domain: GAGVSQSPRYKVAKRGQDVALRCDPISGHVSLFWYQQALGQGPEFLTYFQNEAQLDKSGLPSDRFFAERPEGSVSTLKIQRTQQEDSAVYLCASSSRASGTYEQYFGPGTRLTVT.

This clonotype was recorded a few times. The chain carries TRBV29-1 and TRBJ2-7; maybe TRBD2 (5 bases). The CDR3 is made up of 13 amino acids. V shed 4 bases and J shed 5 bases, with 15 bases lying between them. The germline CDR1 and CDR2 sequences are SQVTM and ANQGSEA. CDR3 coding DNA: TGCAGCGTTGGGAAGCGGACTCCTAACGAGCAGTACTTC. Its translation is CSVGKRTPNEQYF.

In this sample, this clonotype turned up many times. The chain uses TRBV15 and TRBJ2-7; 10 bases match TRBD2. V shed 0 bases and J 2 bases; nucleotides not matched to a gene: 7. Germline-derived CDR1 and CDR2 are LNHNV and YYDKDF (reference sequence). The CDR3 consists of 17 residues. CDR3 residues: CATSRDGRLAGAYEQYF. The CDR3 DNA is TGTGCCACCAGCAGAGATGGACGGCTAGCGGGAGCCTACGAGCAGTACTTC.

V is TRBV7-3 and J is TRBJ2-1; 10 bases map to TRBD2. The CDR3 consists of 12 residues. CDR1 and CDR2 from the germline V gene are SGHTA and FQGTGA. Trimming at V came to 5 bases and at J to 10 bases, leaving 2 bases not matched to a gene. The CDR3 DNA reads TGTGCCAGCAGCGGGGGACTAGCGGAGCAGTTCTTC. The encoded protein is CASSGGLAEQFF.

The V call is TRBV13, the J call TRBJ2-3; D gene ambiguous. There are 13 residues in the CDR3. Germline V gene sequence: CDR1 PRHDT, CDR2 FYEKMQ (reference sequence). The ends were cut back, 5 bases at V and 2 bases at J, with 8 bases in the middle. CDR3 region: CASSKANTDTQYF. The CDR3, as DNA: TGTGCCAGCAGCAAAGCCAACACAGATACGCAGTATTTT.

Here the CDR3 DNA reads TGTGCCAGCAGCTTATACCTTGGAAATTCACCCCTCCACTTT. Its protein product is CASSLYLGNSPLHF. The J gene is TRBJ1-6, the V gene TRBV11-2; no firm D call. Germline V lookup: CDR1 SGHAT, CDR2 FQNNGV. The CDR3 sequence is 14 residues long. The V and J ends lost 2 bases and 7 bases respectively, with 9 bases between them.

Concerning this clonotype itself: A read error may explain this, as a much larger clone is one base away. The chain uses TRBV6-2 or TRBV6-3 and TRBJ2-7; D is tentatively TRBD1 or TRBD2 (5 bases each). This CDR3 spans 14 amino acids. Germline loops: CDR1 MNHEY, CDR2 SVGEGT. CDR3 nucleotides: TGTGCCGGCAGTCGGCCCGGGACGGGCTACGAGCAGTACTTC. Amino acid sequence: CAGSRPGTGYEQYF.

In nucleotides, the CDR3 is TGTGCCAGCAGCGATAGGGGGACAGGGTTGGACAATGAGCAGTTCTTC. Amino acid sequence: CASSDRGTGLDNEQFF. The chain combines TRBV27 with TRBJ2-1; 9 bases are a match to TRBD1. The germline CDR1 and CDR2 sequences are MNHEY and SMNVEV (reference sequence). The J segment lost 5 bases and the V segment lost 6 bases, leaving 11 bases of the junction unmatched. This CDR3 contains 16 residues.